A single sample gave rise to the 30 T cell receptor beta chains below, sequenced in a study of T cell responses to AZD1222 COVID-19 vaccine. TCRdb's table, derived via immunoSEQ multiplex PCR, lists solely in-frame clones and lacks some. The repertoire holds 130,000 to 150,000 clones, with 89% as singletons. The starting material was peripheral blood, obtained on day 0 of AZD1222 vaccination. Receptors were obtained from an adult in good health.

The rearrangement links TRBV5-1 to TRBJ1-1; D call uncertain. Germline V gives CDR1 SGHRS, CDR2 YFSETQ. Between the trimmed V and J ends, which lost 4 bases and 1 base, there was a span of 11 bases. The CDR3 totals 14 residues. CDR3 sequence (DNA): TGCGCCAGCAGCCCGGGCTCGGGGAACACTGAAGCTTTCTTT. Translated, it gives CASSPGSGNTEAFF. Combining the CDR3 with reference TRBV5-1 and TRBJ1-1 gives the whole variable domain KAGVTQTPRYLIKTRGQQVTLSCSPISGHRSVSWYQQTPGQGLQFLFEYFSETQRNKGNFPGRFSGRQFSNSRSEMNVSTLELGDSALYLCASSPGSGNTEAFFGQGTRLTVV.

CDR3 DNA: TGTGCCAGCAGCTTAGAGGGCTACTATGGCTACACCTTC. This gives the protein CASSLEGYYGYTF. The chain joins TRBV7-9 to TRBJ1-2, with D unresolved. Trimming left V 1 base short and J 3 bases short, with 6 bases between. There are 13 residues in the CDR3. Germline V lookup: CDR1 SEHNR, CDR2 FQNEAQ (reference sequence).

The chain combines TRBV28 with TRBJ1-1, with D perhaps matching TRBD1 (5 bases). CDR1 MDHEN and CDR2 SYDVKM come from the germline V gene. V lost 2 bases to trimming and J lost 8 bases, with 9 bases between them. This CDR3 has 12 amino acids. CDR3 sequence: CASSLNRDEAFF. In DNA form, the CDR3 reads TGTGCCAGCAGTTTAAATAGGGACGAAGCTTTCTTT.

V usage is TRBV7-3 and J usage is TRBJ1-2, with D unresolved. The germline V gene encodes CDR1 SGHTA and CDR2 FQGTGA. Trimming removed 1 base from V and 6 bases from J, with 9 bases in between. This CDR3 has 13 residues. CDR3 nucleotide sequence: TGTGCCAGCAGCTTAAACCCCCAGGATGGCTACACCTTC. Its translation is CASSLNPQDGYTF.

The chain links TRBV6-5 to TRBJ1-6; 10 positions agree with TRBD1. V trimming: 5 bases; J trimming: 6 bases; junction bases outside the gene matches: 1. Germline CDR1 reads MNHEY; CDR2 reads SVGAGI. The CDR3 consists of 14 residues. Written as DNA, the CDR3 is TGTGCCAGCAGTCGGGACAGGGGTAATTCACCCCTCCACTTT. It encodes CASSRDRGNSPLHF.

The gene calls are TRBV19 and TRBJ1-1; D is uncertain. CDR1 is LNHDA, CDR2 SQIVND, per germline (reference sequence). Trimming stripped 3 bases from V and 6 bases from J, with 14 bases between. CDR3 length: 14 residues. The CDR3 DNA follows: TGTGCCAGTAGTATTGGATGGATCACGTCTGAAGCTTTCTTT. Protein sequence: CASSIGWITSEAFF.

This clone has only one observation. The CDR3 sequence: CATSDSTSVYNEQFF. The DNA of the CDR3 is TGTGCCACCAGTGACTCGACTAGCGTCTACAATGAGCAGTTCTTC. The rearrangement joins TRBV24-1 to TRBJ2-1; 8 bases map to TRBD2. The V gene's germline CDR1 is KGHDR and CDR2 SFDVKD. V lost 4 bases to trimming and J lost 3 bases; unmatched junction nucleotides: 4. This CDR3 is built from 15 residues.

The chain links TRBV28 to TRBJ2-1; D may be TRBD1 (6 bases). Germline V gene sequence: CDR1 MDHEN, CDR2 SYDVKM. The ends were cut back, 6 bases at V and 4 bases at J, with 16 bases in the middle. The CDR3 runs 15 residues. The CDR3 loop reads CASSTGFGLYNEQFF. DNA of the CDR3: TGTGCCAGCAGCACAGGGTTTGGCCTGTACAATGAGCAGTTCTTC.

The genes are TRBV21-1 and TRBJ1-3; the table's D call TRBD1 went unverified against the DNA. TRBV21-1 corresponds to a pseudogene. The CDR3 consists of 14 residues. CDR3 sequence (DNA): TGTGCCAGCAGCAGCGACAGGGGAGCAAACACCATATATTTT. This encodes CASSSDRGANTIYF.

The chain employs TRBV2 and TRBJ2-5, with 10 bases fitting TRBD1. CDR3 length equals 14 residues. V shed 6 bases and J 7 bases; nucleotides not matched to a gene: 8. Germline lookup yields CDR1 SNHLY and CDR2 FYNNEI. CDR3 sequence reads: CASRDRGRMGTQYF. The CDR3, as DNA: TGTGCCAGCAGGGACAGGGGGAGGATGGGGACCCAGTACTTC.

V gene TRBV7-2 combines with J gene TRBJ1-5, with D possibly TRBD1 on 5 matching bases. In germline, CDR1 is SGHTA, CDR2 FQGNSA. The V end was cut by 4 bases, the J end by 9 bases, with 13 bases between. The CDR3 has 13 amino acids. Here the CDR3 reads CASSSSRDAPQHF. The DNA for the CDR3 is TGTGCCAGCAGCTCTTCCCGGGACGCGCCCCAGCATTTT.

The J gene is TRBJ2-3, the V gene TRBV5-5; 7 bases line up with TRBD2. Germline V CDR1 and CDR2: SGHKS, YYEKEE (reference sequence). The trim removed 0 bases at V and 4 bases at J, leaving 5 bases unmatched. The CDR3 has 15 amino acids. The DNA of the CDR3 is TGTGCCAGCAGCTTGGCCGGGGGGTATCCAGATACGCAGTATTTT. Protein: CASSLAGGYPDTQYF.

The chain has TRBV19 and TRBJ1-3; D is uncertain. The CDR3 sequence is 14 residues long. Germline V gene lookup returns CDR1 LNHDA and CDR2 SQIVND (reference sequence). Between the trimmed V and J ends, which lost 7 bases and 7 bases, there was a span of 17 bases. CDR3 in DNA: TGTGCCAGTAAGAGGATGGGGTCGGGGAACACCATATATTTT. Translated: CASKRMGSGNTIYF.

This clone occurred once. V and J are TRBV29-1 and TRBJ1-4; D uncertain. The ends were cut back, 6 bases at V and 5 bases at J, with 16 bases in the middle. CDR1 SQVTM and CDR2 ANQGSEA come from the germline V gene. The CDR3 is 14 residues long. The CDR3 DNA follows: TGCAGCGTCTCACCGACCAGCCGGAATGAAAAACTGTTTTTT. Its translation: CSVSPTSRNEKLFF.

About this clone itself: This CDR3 is also generated by other DNA sequences in the sample. The V gene is TRBV7-2, the J gene TRBJ1-1; D gene unclear. The ends were cut back, 0 bases at V and 1 base at J, with 6 bases in the middle. The CDR3 runs 14 residues. CDR1 is SGHTA, CDR2 FQGNSA, per germline. The CDR3 DNA is TGTGCCAGCAGCTTAGCGCCCGGGAACACTGAAGCTTTCTTT. This gives the protein CASSLAPGNTEAFF.

The V gene is TRBV27, the J gene TRBJ2-7; 10 bases map to TRBD2. The CDR3 has 15 amino acids. CDR1 is MNHEY, CDR2 SMNVEV, per germline (reference sequence). V lost 3 bases, J lost 5 bases, and 7 bases stayed unmatched. The CDR3 reads CASSLGLAGVDEQYF. In nucleotides, the CDR3 is TGTGCCAGCAGTTTGGGGCTAGCGGGAGTGGACGAGCAGTACTTC.

J is TRBJ1-1 and V is TRBV4-1; D call uncertain. Between the trimmed V and J ends, which lost 0 bases and 8 bases, there was a span of 13 bases. The CDR3 is 14 amino acids. Germline V gives CDR1 MGHRA, CDR2 YSYEKL. CDR3 nucleotide sequence: TGCGCCAGCAGCCAAGATTCGTTAGAGCGAGAAGCTTTCTTT. Translated: CASSQDSLEREAFF.

The rearrangement links TRBV18 to TRBJ2-1; 13 positions match TRBD2. This CDR3 contains 16 residues. CDR1 is KGHSH and CDR2 is LQKENI in the germline V gene. J was trimmed by 7 bases and V by 5 bases; bases with no gene match: 8. The CDR3 spells CASSKTGTSGINEQFF. For the CDR3, the DNA is TGTGCCAGCTCAAAAACCGGGACTAGCGGGATTAATGAGCAGTTCTTC.

The rearrangement links TRBV18 to TRBJ2-3; D tentatively fits TRBD1 or TRBD2 (6 bases each). CDR3 size: 14 residues. The V gene lost 2 bases and the J gene lost 5 bases, with 11 bases spanning the gap. CDR1 and CDR2 (germline): KGHSH, LQKENI. In DNA form, the CDR3 reads TGTGCCAGCTCACCAACCAGGGGAGGAGATACGCAGTATTTT. Amino acid sequence: CASSPTRGGDTQYF. The entire variable domain, with the rest obtained from reference TRBV18 and TRBJ2-3, is as follows: NAGVMQNPRHLVRRRGQEARLRCSPMKGHSHVYWYRQLPEEGLKFMVYLQKENIIDESGMPKERFSAEFPKEGPSILRIQQVVRGDSAAYFCASSPTRGGDTQYFGPGTRLTVL.

The chain joins TRBV18 to TRBJ2-7; possible D gene TRBD2, 6 bases. Germline V gene lookup returns CDR1 KGHSH and CDR2 LQKENI. The V end lost 3 bases, the J end lost 2 bases, and 20 bases lay between the germline ends. The CDR3 runs to 17 residues. This CDR3 is CASSPTFRDSPAYEQYF. In nucleotides, the CDR3 is TGTGCCAGCTCACCTACCTTCCGGGACTCCCCTGCCTACGAGCAGTACTTC.

The chain uses TRBV3-1 (or the pseudogene TRBV3-2) and TRBJ1-2; no clear D. CDR3 length: 14 amino acids. Germline V gives CDR1 LGHDT, CDR2 YNNKEL (reference sequence). V gave up 4 bases and J gave up 6 bases, with 15 bases separating them. The CDR3 DNA sequence: TGTGCCAGCAGCCTACGAGACACCCCCAATGGCTACACCTTC. It translates to CASSLRDTPNGYTF.

The rearrangement uses TRBV6-6 and TRBJ2-1, with 9 bases aligning to TRBD2. Per the germline V gene, CDR1 is MNHNY and CDR2 is SVGAGI (reference sequence). With V trimmed by 4 bases and J by 3 bases, 1 base remained unmatched. The CDR3 runs to 14 residues. The CDR3: CASSSAGGYNEQFF. CDR3 nucleotide sequence: TGTGCCAGCAGTTCAGCGGGAGGCTACAATGAGCAGTTCTTC.

The chain combines TRBV11-2 with TRBJ2-7, with 10 bases fitting TRBD2. Per the germline V gene, CDR1 is SGHAT and CDR2 is FQNNGV. The CDR3 covers 17 residues. Unmatched junction bases numbered 9, after V lost 2 bases and J lost 2 bases. The CDR3 spells CASSLTLLAGVTYEQYF. Here the CDR3 DNA reads TGTGCCAGCAGCTTAACCCTGCTAGCGGGAGTGACCTACGAGCAGTACTTC.

The chain employs TRBV19 and TRBJ1-6, with D possibly TRBD1 on 5 matching bases. The CDR3 runs 13 residues. V gave up 3 bases and J gave up 10 bases, with 10 bases separating them. In germline, CDR1 is LNHDA, CDR2 SQIVND (reference sequence). CDR3 DNA sequence: TGTGCCAGTAGTATTTTAGGGACCTCACCCCTCCACTTT. Translation: CASSILGTSPLHF.

V is TRBV19 and J is TRBJ1-1, with a tentative D call TRBD1 (6 bases). Looked up from germline, CDR1 is LNHDA and CDR2 is SQIVND (reference sequence). This CDR3 contains 18 residues. The germline V and J ends were trimmed by 0 bases and 1 base, with 18 bases remaining between them. CDR3 DNA sequence: TGTGCCAGTAGTATAGATCTACTCTCGGAGGACAGGAACACTGAAGCTTTCTTT. This sequence encodes CASSIDLLSEDRNTEAFF.

The chain couples TRBV11-3 to TRBJ2-1; TRBD2 matches at 9 bases. The V gene's germline CDR1 is SGHNT and CDR2 YENEEA. The CDR3 runs to 16 residues. The junction had 11 bases not matched to a gene; V was cut back by 2 bases and J by 9 bases. For the CDR3, the DNA is TGTGCCAGCAGCTTAAATTATGCGGGAGGGGTCAGTGAGCAGTTCTTC. It specifies CASSLNYAGGVSEQFF.

Notes on this clone: The same CDR3 arises from other DNA sequences in this sample as well. The CDR3 coding sequence is TGTGCCAGCAGCCGACAGGGGTCAGGCTACGAGCAGTACTTC. This gives the protein CASSRQGSGYEQYF. The chain employs TRBV27 and TRBJ2-7; 8 positions match TRBD1. After removal of 6 bases from V and 3 bases from J, the junction contained 7 bases not matched to a gene. CDR3 length equals 14 residues. The germline V gene has CDR1 MNHEY and CDR2 SMNVEV (reference sequence).

The chain is built from TRBV28 and TRBJ1-3; 7 positions agree with TRBD1. After removal of 6 bases from V and 1 base from J, the junction contained 12 bases not matched to a gene. The CDR3 runs 17 residues. Germline lookup yields CDR1 MDHEN and CDR2 SYDVKM. As DNA, the CDR3 is TGTGCCAGCAGGGACTGGGACAGCATCCTGTCTGGAAACACCATATATTTT. Translating it yields CASRDWDSILSGNTIYF.

V and J are TRBV4-1 and TRBJ2-7, with D possibly called TRBD1 or TRBD2 (5 bases each). CDR1 and CDR2 (germline): MGHRA, YSYEKL. V gave up 0 bases and J gave up 0 bases, with 21 bases separating them. The CDR3 covers 19 residues. The CDR3 loop reads CASSQDMIIGGTNSYEQYF. Here the CDR3 DNA reads TGCGCCAGCAGCCAAGATATGATCATTGGGGGAACAAACTCCTACGAGCAGTACTTC.

The chain joins TRBV24-1 to TRBJ1-5; no definite D call. The germline V and J ends were trimmed by 4 bases and 7 bases, with 13 bases remaining between them. In germline, CDR1 is KGHDR, CDR2 SFDVKD. The CDR3 spans 14 residues. The CDR3 coding sequence is TGTGCCACCAGTGACTCGGGCCGGGGACAGCCCCAGCATTTT. It translates to CATSDSGRGQPQHF.